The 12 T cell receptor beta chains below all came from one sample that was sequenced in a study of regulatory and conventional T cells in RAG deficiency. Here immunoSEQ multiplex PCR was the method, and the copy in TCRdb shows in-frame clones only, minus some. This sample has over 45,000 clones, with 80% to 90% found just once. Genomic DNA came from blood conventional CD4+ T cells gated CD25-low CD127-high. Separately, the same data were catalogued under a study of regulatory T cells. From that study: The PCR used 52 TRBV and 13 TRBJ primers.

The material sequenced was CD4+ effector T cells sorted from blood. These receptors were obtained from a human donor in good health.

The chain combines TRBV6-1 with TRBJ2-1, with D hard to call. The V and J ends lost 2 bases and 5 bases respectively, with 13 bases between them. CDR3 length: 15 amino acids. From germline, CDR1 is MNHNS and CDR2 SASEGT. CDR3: CASSESSPTNNEQFF. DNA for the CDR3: TGTGCCAGCAGTGAATCTAGTCCGACAAACAATGAGCAGTTCTTC.

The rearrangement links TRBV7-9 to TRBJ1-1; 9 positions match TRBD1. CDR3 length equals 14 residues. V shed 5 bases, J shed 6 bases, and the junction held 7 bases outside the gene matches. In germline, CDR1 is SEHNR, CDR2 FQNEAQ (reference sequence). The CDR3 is CASSGGTGHSEAFF. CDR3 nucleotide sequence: TGTGCCAGCAGCGGGGGGACAGGGCATTCTGAAGCTTTCTTT.

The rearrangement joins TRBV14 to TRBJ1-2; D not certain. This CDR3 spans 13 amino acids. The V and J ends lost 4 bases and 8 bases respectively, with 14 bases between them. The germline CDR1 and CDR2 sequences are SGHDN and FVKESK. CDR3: CASSPTTEMGYTF. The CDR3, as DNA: TGTGCCAGCAGCCCCACGACGGAGATGGGCTACACCTTC.

The CDR3 DNA reads as TGTGCCAGCAGCTCTCGACAGGACACTGAAGCTTTCTTT. Translation: CASSSRQDTEAFF. The chain recombines TRBV7-9 with TRBJ1-1, with a possible D match to TRBD1 (6 bases). Trimming took 4 bases from V and 3 from J, leaving 9 bases between them. The CDR3 consists of 13 residues. Per the germline V gene, CDR1 is SEHNR and CDR2 is FQNEAQ (reference sequence).

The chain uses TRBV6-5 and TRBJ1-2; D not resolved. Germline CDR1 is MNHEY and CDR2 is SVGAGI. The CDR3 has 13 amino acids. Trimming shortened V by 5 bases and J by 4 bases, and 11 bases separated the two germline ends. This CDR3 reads CASSVGNLYGYTF. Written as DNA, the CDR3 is TGTGCCAGCAGTGTGGGCAACCTCTATGGCTACACCTTC.

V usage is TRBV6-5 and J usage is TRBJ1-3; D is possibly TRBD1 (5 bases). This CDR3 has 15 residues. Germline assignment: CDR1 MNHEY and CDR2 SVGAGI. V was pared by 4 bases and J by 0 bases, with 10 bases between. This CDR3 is CASSFDRSSGNTIYF. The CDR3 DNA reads TGTGCCAGCAGTTTTGACAGAAGCTCTGGAAACACCATATATTTT.

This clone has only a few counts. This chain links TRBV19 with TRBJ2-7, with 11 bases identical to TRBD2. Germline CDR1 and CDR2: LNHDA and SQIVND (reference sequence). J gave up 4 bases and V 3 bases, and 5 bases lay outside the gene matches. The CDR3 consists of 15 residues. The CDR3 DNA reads TGTGCCAGTAGTATCACTAGCGGGAGAACTTACGAGCAGTACTTC. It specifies CASSITSGRTYEQYF.

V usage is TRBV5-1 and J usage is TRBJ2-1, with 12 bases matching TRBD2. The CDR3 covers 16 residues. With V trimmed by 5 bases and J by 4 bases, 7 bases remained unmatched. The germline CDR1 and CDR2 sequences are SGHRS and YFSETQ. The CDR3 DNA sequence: TGCGCCAGCAGATTATTCACTAGCGGGAGGTACAATGAGCAGTTCTTC. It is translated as CASRLFTSGRYNEQFF.

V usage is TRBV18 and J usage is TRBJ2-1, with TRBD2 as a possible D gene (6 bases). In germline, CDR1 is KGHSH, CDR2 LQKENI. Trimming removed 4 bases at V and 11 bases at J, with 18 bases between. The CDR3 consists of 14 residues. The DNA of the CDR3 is TGTGCCAGCTCACTCGGAGGGCAGCTAGAGAAGCAGTTCTTC. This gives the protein CASSLGGQLEKQFF.

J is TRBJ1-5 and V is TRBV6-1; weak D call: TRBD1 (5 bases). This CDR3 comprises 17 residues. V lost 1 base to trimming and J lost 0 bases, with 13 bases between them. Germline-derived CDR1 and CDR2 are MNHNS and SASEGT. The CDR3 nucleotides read TGTGCCAGCAGTGAAGGGGGGTGGGCGACTAGCAATCAGCCCCAGCATTTT. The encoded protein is CASSEGGWATSNQPQHF.

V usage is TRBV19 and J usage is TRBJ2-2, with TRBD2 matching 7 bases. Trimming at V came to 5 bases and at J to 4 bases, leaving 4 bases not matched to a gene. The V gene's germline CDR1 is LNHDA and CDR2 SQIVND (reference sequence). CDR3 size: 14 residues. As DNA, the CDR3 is TGTGCCAGTAGTTCCCCGGGGGGCACCGGGGAGCTGTTTTTT. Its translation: CASSSPGGTGELFF. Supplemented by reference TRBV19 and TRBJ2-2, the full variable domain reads DGGITQSPKYLFRKEGQNVTLSCEQNLNHDAMYWYRQDPGQGLRLIYYSQIVNDFQKGDIAEGYSVSREKKESFPLTVTSAQKNPTAFYLCASSSPGGTGELFFGEGSRLTVL.

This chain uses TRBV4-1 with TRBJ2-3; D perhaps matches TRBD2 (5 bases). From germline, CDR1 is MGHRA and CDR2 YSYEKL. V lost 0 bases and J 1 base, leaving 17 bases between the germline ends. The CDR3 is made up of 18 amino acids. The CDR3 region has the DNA TGCGCCAGCAGCCAAGATCCCCGGACTGTCGCGGGCACAGATACGCAGTATTTT. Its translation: CASSQDPRTVAGTDTQYF.